This T cell receptor (beta chain) was identified in a study of blood T cell repertoires in COVID-19. As for the study in general: Both acute and convalescent COVID-19 samples were obtained from the United States, Italy and Spain. PBMCs, B-cell-depleted T cells, or T cells provided the cDNA or gDNA that made up the material.

Assay: immunoSEQ multiplex PCR; the TCRdb copy retains only in-frame clones and omits some. The sample includes roughly 100,000 clones, 84% of them seen just once. The receptor comes from an older woman with acute or convalescent COVID-19. The sequenced material came from peripheral blood.

The DNA for the CDR3 is TGTGCCAGCTCCCAAACAGGGGGCGTCCACTATGGCTACACCTTC. It codes for CASSQTGGVHYGYTF. The chain employs TRBV18 and TRBJ1-2; 9 nucleotides match TRBD1. Trimming cost V 6 bases and J 3 bases; bases outside gene matches: 8. The length of the CDR3 is 15 residues. Germline values: CDR1 KGHSH, CDR2 LQKENI.